The 23 T cell receptor beta chains below come from one sample, sequenced in a study of T-cell memory formation after mild COVID-19. One entry per CDR3 protein, called by TCRdb with MiXCR from the 5' RACE reads. The repertoire consists of approximately 480,000 distinct CDR3 sequences, with roughly 20% occurring once and the leading ten covering 12%. Sequences were obtained from PBMCs or a T cell subset sorted from them (not recorded which). The receptors shown here come from an adult woman who had mild COVID-19 (a few samples of this study predate the infection). Cell type and time point are not known.

This clonotype was picked up a small number of times. The chain joins TRBV7-9 to TRBJ1-5, with D possibly being TRBD1 (6 bases). Deletions cut 1 base from V and 0 bases from J, with 13 bases between. The CDR3 is made up of 17 amino acids. CDR1 and CDR2 from the germline V gene are SEHNR and FQNEAQ (reference sequence). The CDR3 is CASSLEAGALSNQPQHF. The CDR3 nucleotides read TGTGCCAGCAGCTTAGAGGCAGGGGCCCTTAGCAATCAGCCCCAGCATTTT.

This CDR3 is CASSQYTKYNEQFF. The CDR3 DNA is TGTGCCAGCAGTCAATATACTAAGTACAATGAGCAGTTCTTC. The V gene is TRBV6-2 or TRBV6-3, the J gene TRBJ2-1; unclear D gene. The germline V gene has CDR1 MNHEY and CDR2 SVGEGT. This CDR3 has 14 amino acids. Trimming removed 5 bases at V and 4 bases at J, with 12 bases between.

This chain connects TRBV5-1 to TRBJ2-7; the D is unclear. The V end was cut by 4 bases, the J end by 6 bases, with 17 bases between. CDR1 is SGHRS, CDR2 YFSETQ, per germline. The CDR3 sequence is 14 residues long. CDR3 protein: CASSQSPGPTEQYF. For the CDR3, the DNA is TGCGCCAGCAGCCAATCCCCGGGTCCTACCGAGCAGTACTTC.

The chain recombines TRBV5-1 with TRBJ1-2; tentative D call: TRBD1 (6 bases). Trimming took 0 bases from V and 5 from J, leaving 8 bases between them. CDR3 size: 13 residues. Germline V gene sequence: CDR1 SGHRS, CDR2 YFSETQ. CDR3 region: CASSLDGQYGYTF. DNA of the CDR3: TGCGCCAGCAGCTTGGACGGACAGTATGGCTACACCTTC. The full variable domain, rest sourced from reference TRBV5-1 and TRBJ1-2, is KAGVTQTPRYLIKTRGQQVTLSCSPISGHRSVSWYQQTPGQGLQFLFEYFSETQRNKGNFPGRFSGRQFSNSRSEMNVSTLELGDSALYLCASSLDGQYGYTFGSGTRLTVV.

This clonotype has ten or more counts. This sequence joins TRBV5-5 and TRBJ1-1; D unclear. Trimming cost V 2 bases and J 0 bases, with 5 bases left between them. From germline, CDR1 is SGHKS and CDR2 YYEKEE (reference sequence). This CDR3 comprises 13 residues. The chain's CDR3 is CASSFRLNTEAFF. DNA for the CDR3: TGTGCCAGCAGCTTTCGGTTGAACACTGAAGCTTTCTTT.

This clonotype was seen a few times. The chain is built from TRBV30 and TRBJ1-1; a possible D gene is TRBD1 (5 bases). Trimming cost V 1 base and J 4 bases, with 10 bases left between them. The length of the CDR3 is 13 residues. The germline V gene has CDR1 GTSNPN and CDR2 SVGIG (reference sequence). CDR3 DNA: TGTGCCTGGAGTGAGGGGAGTGGCACTGAAGCTTTCTTT. Protein sequence: CAWSEGSGTEAFF.

This chain joins TRBV4-1 and TRBJ1-3; no clear D gene. The CDR3 sequence is 15 residues long. With 5 bases removed from V and 0 bases from J, the gap between germline ends came to 11 bases. Germline loops: CDR1 MGHRA, CDR2 YSYEKL. Written as DNA, the CDR3 is TGCGCCAGCAGCACGCGCCTTCGCTCTGGAAACACCATATATTTT. This gives the protein CASSTRLRSGNTIYF.

The table lists this clonotype with a few counts. The chain has TRBV29-1 and TRBJ1-1, with D possibly matching TRBD1 (6 bases). The CDR3 is 10 residues long. Germline CDR1 reads SQVTM; CDR2 reads ANQGSEA. Trimming cost V 6 bases and J 7 bases, with 9 bases left between them. The CDR3 is CSVGQIEAFF. Here the CDR3 DNA reads TGCAGCGTCGGACAGATTGAAGCTTTCTTT.

This clonotype has ten or more counts. The CDR3, as DNA: TGTGCCACCAGTGATTTCTCGGATACGCAGTATTTT. This translates into CATSDFSDTQYF. The V and J genes are TRBV24-1 and TRBJ2-3; D is ambiguous. V lost 1 base and J lost 6, with 4 bases in between. The germline V gene has CDR1 KGHDR and CDR2 SFDVKD. The CDR3 runs 12 residues.

This clonotype occurred many times. The chain couples TRBV29-1 to TRBJ2-1; D perhaps matches TRBD2 (6 bases). Germline CDR1 reads SQVTM; CDR2 reads ANQGSEA. With 5 bases removed from V and 5 bases from J, the gap between germline ends came to 13 bases. The CDR3 loop spans 13 amino acids. The CDR3: CSVWREYNNEQFF. CDR3 bases: TGCAGCGTTTGGAGGGAGTACAACAATGAGCAGTTCTTC.

The rearrangement uses TRBV5-1 and TRBJ2-3; 12 bases align to TRBD2. This CDR3 has 17 amino acids. The germline CDR1 and CDR2 sequences are SGHRS and YFSETQ. The ends lost 3 bases at V and 1 base at J; junction bases unmatched: 6. The CDR3 DNA reads as TGCGCCAGCAGCTGGGGGCGACTAGCGGGGGGCACAGATACGCAGTATTTT. Translating gives CASSWGRLAGGTDTQYF.

This clonotype was counted only a few times. This chain connects TRBV7-9 to TRBJ1-6; a weak D match, TRBD1 (5 bases). Deletions cut 8 bases from V and 4 bases from J, with 6 bases between. The CDR3 runs 12 residues. Germline V gene lookup returns CDR1 SEHNR and CDR2 FQNEAQ (reference sequence). In DNA form, the CDR3 reads TGTGCCAGCGGGGGGTATAATTCACCCCTCCACTTT. Its translation is CASGGYNSPLHF. The full variable domain, in which reference TRBV7-9 and TRBJ1-6 provide the parts outside the CDR3, is DTGVSQNPRHKITKRGQNVTFRCDPISEHNRLYWYRQTLGQGPEFLTYFQNEAQLEKSRLLSDRFSAERPKGSFSTLEIQRTEQGDSAMYLCASGGYNSPLHFGNGTRLTVT.

This clonotype was counted many times. The gene calls are TRBV27 and TRBJ2-7, with D uncertain. CDR1 and CDR2 (germline): MNHEY, SMNVEV (reference sequence). The V end lost 7 bases, the J end lost 2 bases, and 21 bases lay between the germline ends. The CDR3 is made up of 16 amino acids. CDR3 protein: CASKLYTRSLPYEQYF. The CDR3 coding sequence is TGTGCCAGCAAGCTGTATACCAGGAGCCTCCCCTACGAGCAGTACTTC.

This clonotype was seen a few times. The gene calls are TRBV5-1 and TRBJ2-6; D gene uncertain. Per the germline V gene, CDR1 is SGHRS and CDR2 is YFSETQ. V was trimmed by 2 bases and J by 2 bases, leaving 8 bases between them. The CDR3 runs to 15 residues. The CDR3 protein is CASSFGQTGANVLTF. DNA for the CDR3: TGCGCCAGCAGCTTCGGTCAAACTGGGGCCAACGTCCTGACTTTC.

The table lists this clonotype with a few counts. The chain is built from TRBV6-5 and TRBJ1-1; possible D gene TRBD1, 6 bases. The V end was cut by 0 bases, the J end by 5 bases, with 13 bases between. CDR3 length: 15 amino acids. Germline CDR1 and CDR2: MNHEY and SVGAGI. The CDR3 sequence: CASSYSRGGWTEAFF. The CDR3 DNA is TGTGCCAGCAGTTACTCGAGGGGGGGCTGGACTGAAGCTTTCTTT.

This chain connects TRBV20-1 to TRBJ1-1; D not certain. The CDR3 is 13 amino acids. Germline CDR1 and CDR2: DFQATT and SNEGSKA (reference sequence). V was cut by 4 bases and J by 1 base, with 10 bases left in between. The CDR3 DNA reads as TGCAGTGCTAAGGATTTTCGGAACACTGAAGCTTTCTTT. Translating it yields CSAKDFRNTEAFF.

Concerning this clonotype: The germline gene is not matched at one end of the junction; a read error may be the cause. The chain couples TRBV7-7 to TRBJ2-1; 9 bases align to TRBD2. Germline V lookup: CDR1 SSHAT, CDR2 FNYEAQ (reference sequence). The CDR3 spans 16 residues. CDR3 DNA sequence: TGTGCTAGCAGTCCAGCTAGCGGGGCCTCCTACAATGAGCAGTTCTTC. It translates to CASSPASGASYNEQFF.

V usage is TRBV20-1 and J usage is TRBJ2-1; TRBD2 is a possible D gene (5 bases). Trimming stripped 5 bases from V and 1 base from J, with 15 bases between. Per the germline V gene, CDR1 is DFQATT and CDR2 is SNEGSKA (reference sequence). This CDR3 is built from 15 residues. CDR3: CSAQDWILSYNEQFF. The CDR3 DNA follows: TGCAGTGCTCAGGACTGGATTCTTTCCTACAATGAGCAGTTCTTC.

In its sample, this clonotype was seen a few times. This chain uses TRBV6-2 or TRBV6-3 with TRBJ1-5; D remains ambiguous. The CDR3 runs to 15 residues. The V end lost 6 bases, the J end lost 4 bases, and 16 bases lay between the germline ends. The V gene's germline CDR1 is MNHEY and CDR2 SVGEGT. The chain's CDR3 is CASSGPLPNNQPQHF. DNA for the CDR3: TGTGCCAGCAGCGGACCCCTTCCGAATAATCAGCCCCAGCATTTT.

The chain joins TRBV20-1 to TRBJ2-3, with 11 positions matching TRBD2. Germline V CDR1 and CDR2: DFQATT, SNEGSKA (reference sequence). The CDR3 runs to 15 residues. V gave up 3 bases and J gave up 2 bases; unmatched junction bases: 4. In DNA, the CDR3 is TGCAGTGCTAGTCCGACTAGCGGGGTCACAGATACGCAGTATTTT. Its translation is CSASPTSGVTDTQYF.

This clonotype was counted only a few times. The chain combines TRBV5-5 with TRBJ1-1; maybe TRBD1 (5 bases). CDR3 length equals 15 residues. Trimming removed 4 bases at V and 1 base at J, with 14 bases between. Germline V lookup: CDR1 SGHKS, CDR2 YYEKEE (reference sequence). As DNA, the CDR3 is TGTGCCAGCAGCCCCTTCCCCGGGGCGAACACTGAAGCTTTCTTT. Translated: CASSPFPGANTEAFF.

This clonotype was counted between two and nine times. The chain combines TRBV4-3 with TRBJ2-3; TRBD1 matches 11 bases. Trimming at V came to 4 bases and at J to 5 bases, leaving 5 bases not matched to a gene. This CDR3 has 15 amino acids. Germline V gene lookup returns CDR1 LGHNA and CDR2 YSLEER. The CDR3 sequence is CASSPRDRGRDTQYF. The CDR3 DNA reads TGCGCCAGCAGCCCCCGGGACAGGGGGAGAGATACGCAGTATTTT.

The chain employs TRBV19 and TRBJ1-5; TRBD1 might be the D (5 bases). V was trimmed by 6 bases and J by 0 bases, leaving 15 bases between them. The CDR3 runs 16 residues. Germline V lookup: CDR1 LNHDA, CDR2 SQIVND (reference sequence). CDR3 loop: CASSIRVGGSNQPQHF. The DNA of the CDR3 is TGTGCCAGTAGCATCAGGGTTGGCGGTAGCAATCAGCCCCAGCATTTT.